This record concerns one T cell receptor (beta chain) sequence. These data are taken from a study of blood T cell repertoires in COVID-19. At the level of the study: Whether acute or convalescent, the COVID-19 samples came from the United States, Italy and Spain. From T cells, B-cell-depleted T cells, or PBMCs came the material, which was cDNA or gDNA.

V dropped 8 bases and J dropped 4 bases, with 23 bases sitting between them. The CDR3 has 16 amino acids. The germline gives CDR1 SNHLY, CDR2 FYNNEI. The assay was immunoSEQ multiplex PCR, and TCRdb's table has in-frame clones only and misses some. In the table there are tens of thousands of clones, 81% of which are singletons. This chain links TRBV2 with TRBJ1-2; a weak D match, TRBD1 (6 bases). The specimen sequenced was peripheral blood. This receptor was identified in a man at least 80 years old with acute or convalescent COVID-19. The DNA of the CDR3 is TGTGCCAGCCGGTACCAAGTTGTGATGACAGGCTATGGCTACACCTTC. Protein: CASRYQVVMTGYGYTF. The full variable domain, in which reference TRBV2 and TRBJ1-2 provide the parts outside the CDR3, is EPEVTQTPSHQVTQMGQEVILRCVPISNHLYFYWYRQILGQKVEFLVSFYNNEISEKSEIFDDQFSVERPDGSNFTLKIRSTKLEDSAMYFCASRYQVVMTGYGYTFGSGTRLTVV.